This TCR beta chain comes out of a study of shared clonotypes between healthy human individuals. Study-level points and caveats: When naive CD4 clonotypes were compared across a few donors, around 5% were shared.

The CDR3 is 13 amino acids. Germline V lookup: CDR1 MNHEY, CDR2 SMNVEV (reference sequence). The V and J ends lost 2 bases and 13 bases, in that order; junction bases with no gene match: 10. A word on this clone: Its antigen is not identified.

Donors included only healthy HIV-negative adults lacking recent acute infections or vaccinations. Each subset's genomic DNA was shared equally among a number of immunoSEQ plates. Clones were sequenced by immunoSEQ multiplex PCR, and TCRdb holds only the in-frame ones, with some missing. The repertoire holds around 2.3 million clones, approximately 94% seen once, with around 0.13% in the top ten. The sequence derives from a man younger than 35 in good health. The sequencing sample was made of naive CD4+ T cells sorted from blood. The subset was: CD45RA+ positively selected. The chain joins TRBV27 to TRBJ2-5, with 7 bases aligning to TRBD2. The CDR3 region has the DNA TGTGCCAGCAGTTTAGGCGGGGGACGGCTAGCGTACTTC. Its translation is CASSLGGGRLAYF.